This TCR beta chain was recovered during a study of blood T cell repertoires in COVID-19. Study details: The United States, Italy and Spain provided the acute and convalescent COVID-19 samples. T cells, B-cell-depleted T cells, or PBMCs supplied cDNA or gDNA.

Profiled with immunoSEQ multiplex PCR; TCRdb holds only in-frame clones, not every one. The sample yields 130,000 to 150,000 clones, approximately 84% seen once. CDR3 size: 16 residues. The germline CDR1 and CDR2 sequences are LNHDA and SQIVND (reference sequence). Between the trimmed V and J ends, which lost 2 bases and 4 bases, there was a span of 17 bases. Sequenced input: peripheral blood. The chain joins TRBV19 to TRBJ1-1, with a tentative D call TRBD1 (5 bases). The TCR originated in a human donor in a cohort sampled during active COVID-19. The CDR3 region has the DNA TGTGCCAGTAGTATATTGACTCCGGGAGGGGTCACTGAAGCTTTCTTT. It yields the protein CASSILTPGGVTEAFF. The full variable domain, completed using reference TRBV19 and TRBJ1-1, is DGGITQSPKYLFRKEGQNVTLSCEQNLNHDAMYWYRQDPGQGLRLIYYSQIVNDFQKGDIAEGYSVSREKKESFPLTVTSAQKNPTAFYLCASSILTPGGVTEAFFGQGTRLTVV.